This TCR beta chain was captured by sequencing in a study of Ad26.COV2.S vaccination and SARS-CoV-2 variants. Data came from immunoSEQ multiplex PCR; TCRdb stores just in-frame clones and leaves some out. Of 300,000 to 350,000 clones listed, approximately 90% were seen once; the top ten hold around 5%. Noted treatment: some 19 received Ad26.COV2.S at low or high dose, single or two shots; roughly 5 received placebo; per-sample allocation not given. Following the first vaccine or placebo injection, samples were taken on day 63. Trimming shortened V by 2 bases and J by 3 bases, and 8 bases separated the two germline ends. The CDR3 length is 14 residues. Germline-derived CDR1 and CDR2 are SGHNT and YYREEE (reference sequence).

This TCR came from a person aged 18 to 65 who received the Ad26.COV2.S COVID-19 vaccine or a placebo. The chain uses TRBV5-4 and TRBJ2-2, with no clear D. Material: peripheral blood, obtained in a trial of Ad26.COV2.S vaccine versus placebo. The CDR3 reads CASSFIGDTGELFF. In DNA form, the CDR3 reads TGTGCCAGCAGCTTTATAGGTGACACCGGGGAGCTGTTTTTT.